The subject of this entry is one T cell receptor (beta chain). Its specificity is not known. This entry is derived from a study of cytomegalovirus exposure and HLA in healthy donors. Study-wide points: Analyses of presence/absence relied on an assumption of roughly uniform sequencing depth across donors. Sequence variants that were highly shared formed a cluster that was likely a sequencing artifact. Rarity marked most TCR sequences, yet some public TCRs occurred in many donors.

The primer mix had 60 Vbeta and 13 Jbeta primers. The assay was immunoSEQ multiplex PCR, and TCRdb's table has in-frame clones only and misses some. The table includes around 90,000 clones, approximately 64% detected once. V was trimmed by 0 bases and J by 2 bases, leaving 8 bases between them. This CDR3 spans 14 amino acids. Germline CDR1 PRHDT, CDR2 FYEKMQ (reference sequence). The TCR sequence derives from a woman aged 45-60 years in good health and CMV-seropositive. The source material was PBMCs. The chain recombines TRBV13 with TRBJ2-7, with D hard to call. The CDR3 DNA reads as TGTGCCAGCAGCTTAGGTGGCAGTCCCTACGAGCAGTACTTC. It encodes CASSLGGSPYEQYF.